Described below is a single T cell receptor (beta chain) sequence and its context. Antigen unknown. The sample originates from a study of cytomegalovirus exposure and HLA in healthy donors. Study-level results: The only immune exposure information that was available was CMV serostatus.

The V gene's germline CDR1 is SGHTA and CDR2 FQGTGA. This CDR3 has 14 residues. The junction had 7 bases not matched to a gene; V was cut back by 2 bases and J by 7 bases. Primers for the PCR totalled 60 Vbeta and 13 Jbeta. Libraries were prepared by immunoSEQ multiplex PCR; TCRdb keeps only in-frame clonotypes and omits some of them. This table has 69,000 or so clones, 74% appearing once. The specimen was PBMCs. The receptor was derived from a woman aged 55 to 70 in good health and CMV-seropositive. This chain uses TRBV7-3 with TRBJ1-1, with 7 bases identical to TRBD1. CDR3 nucleotides: TGTGCCAGCAGCTTAGGGCCCGGGACAGATGAAGCTTTCTTT. Translating gives CASSLGPGTDEAFF.